The sequence of this TCR beta chain was determined in a study of breast tumors, draining lymph nodes, adjacent tissues. From the multiplex PCR reads, TCRdb called clonotypes with MiXCR, one entry per CDR3 protein. The table has about 130,000 distinct CDR3 sequences, approximately 20% seen once; the top ten hold 2.5% to 3%. CDR3 length: 16 residues. Germline assignment: CDR1 MDHEN and CDR2 SYDVKM. The ends lost 4 bases at V and 1 base at J; junction bases unmatched: 6. Breast cancer patients provided tissue from their axillary draining lymph nodes. Specimen: axillary lymph node tissue. This chain joins TRBV28 and TRBJ2-1, with 8 bases lining up with TRBD1. The TCR originated in a female donor with breast cancer. Some clones in this sample may be carry-over from other donors' samples. This CDR3 reads CASSSTGEGSYNEQFF. In DNA, the CDR3 is TGTGCCAGCAGTTCGACAGGGGAAGGTTCCTACAATGAGCAGTTCTTC.